What follows are 29 T cell receptor beta chains derived from one specimen sequenced in a study of shared clonotypes between healthy human individuals. Sequencing used immunoSEQ multiplex PCR; TCRdb keeps in-frame clones, though not all of them. The table includes 2 million to 2.5 million clones, more than 90% detected once. Sequences were obtained from naive CD4+ T cells sorted from blood. Subset given: CD45RA+ positively selected. All receptors come from a man between 18 and 29 years old in good health.

V and J are TRBV5-4 and TRBJ1-1; possibly TRBD1 for D (6 bases). Deletions cut 6 bases from V and 5 bases from J, with 20 bases between. The germline V gene encodes CDR1 SGHNT and CDR2 YYREEE (reference sequence). The CDR3 runs to 15 residues. This CDR3 is CASNVDTGLRTEAFF. The DNA for the CDR3 is TGTGCCAGCAACGTAGATACAGGGTTAAGGACTGAAGCTTTCTTT.

In its sample, this clone was seen once. The rearrangement joins TRBV7-9 to TRBJ1-1; 8 nucleotides match TRBD1. J lost 0 bases, V lost 0 bases, and 12 bases had no gene match. The CDR3 loop spans 19 amino acids. Germline lookup yields CDR1 SEHNR and CDR2 FQNEAQ (reference sequence). The CDR3 nucleotides are TGTGCCAGCAGCTTAGCCAGGGACAGGAAAGGCCTAATGAACACTGAAGCTTTCTTT. Amino acids: CASSLARDRKGLMNTEAFF.

The chain has TRBV5-1 and TRBJ1-4, with unresolved D. V was clipped by 2 bases and J by 0 bases, with 11 bases between them. This CDR3 has 16 amino acids. Germline V gives CDR1 SGHRS, CDR2 YFSETQ. In nucleotides, the CDR3 is TGCGCCAGCAGCTTACTGACAACAACAACTAATGAAAAACTGTTTTTT. This encodes CASSLLTTTTNEKLFF.

The V gene is TRBV7-9, the J gene TRBJ2-3; no clear D gene. V gave up 4 bases and J gave up 0 bases, with 11 bases separating them. This CDR3 region has 15 residues. From germline, CDR1 is SEHNR and CDR2 FQNEAQ (reference sequence). CDR3 region: CASSSSLFSTDTQYF. The CDR3, as DNA: TGTGCCAGCAGCTCTTCTCTCTTTAGCACAGATACGCAGTATTTT.

The genes are TRBV5-4 and TRBJ2-5; D remains unclear. The CDR3 contains 13 residues. V lost 3 bases and J lost 5, with 11 bases in between. Germline CDR1 reads SGHNT; CDR2 reads YYREEE (reference sequence). DNA for the CDR3: TGTGCCAGCAGCTCGGGTCCCGGGGAGACCCAGTACTTC. Its translation is CASSSGPGETQYF. Combining the CDR3 with reference TRBV5-4 and TRBJ2-5 gives the whole variable domain ETGVTQSPTHLIKTRGQQVTLRCSSQSGHNTVSWYQQALGQGPQFIFQYYREEENGRGNFPPRFSGLQFPNYSSELNVNALELDDSALYLCASSSGPGETQYFGPGTRLLVL.

The CDR3 DNA sequence: TGTGCCAGCAGCTTAGAGGCTAGTCACACCGGGGAGCTGTTTTTT. Translating it yields CASSLEASHTGELFF. V and J are TRBV7-9 and TRBJ2-2, with D hard to call. There are 15 residues in the CDR3. V lost 1 base to trimming and J lost 3 bases, with 9 bases between them. The germline CDR1 and CDR2 sequences are SEHNR and FQNEAQ (reference sequence).

This chain links TRBV10-2 with TRBJ2-7, with TRBD1 matching 11 bases. Losses at the gene ends were 7 bases for V and 3 bases for J; bases not matched to a gene: 2. CDR1 and CDR2 from the germline V gene are WSHSY and SAAADI. The CDR3 totals 13 residues. CDR3 DNA: TGCGCCAGCAAAGGGACAGGGGGCTACGAGCAGTACTTC. It yields the protein CASKGTGGYEQYF.

The chain has TRBV13 and TRBJ2-3; D ambiguous. This CDR3 contains 15 residues. Germline-derived CDR1 and CDR2 are PRHDT and FYEKMQ (reference sequence). Between the trimmed V and J ends, which lost 0 bases and 4 bases, there was a span of 11 bases. The CDR3 sequence is CASSLGPTRADTQYF. Written as DNA, the CDR3 is TGTGCCAGCAGCTTAGGCCCAACTCGGGCAGATACGCAGTATTTT.

Only one count was recorded for this clone. The chain employs TRBV9 and TRBJ2-7; D remains unclear. Germline V gene sequence: CDR1 SGDLS, CDR2 YYNGEE. V lost 4 bases and J lost 4, with 15 bases in between. The CDR3 is made up of 14 amino acids. The CDR3 sequence is CASSPQLGRYEQYF. CDR3 nucleotide sequence: TGTGCCAGCAGCCCACAGTTGGGCAGGTACGAGCAGTACTTC.

The chain couples TRBV28 to TRBJ2-7; TRBD1 is a possible D gene (6 bases). The CDR3 loop spans 15 amino acids. Trimming stripped 7 bases from V and 2 bases from J, with 18 bases between. The V gene's germline CDR1 is MDHEN and CDR2 SYDVKM. CDR3: CASTQGRGSTYEQYF. CDR3 sequence (DNA): TGTGCCAGCACTCAAGGCAGGGGAAGCACCTACGAGCAGTACTTC.

This clone appeared once. V and J are TRBV2 and TRBJ2-1; 7 nucleotides line up with TRBD1. Germline V gives CDR1 SNHLY, CDR2 FYNNEI. CDR3 length equals 13 residues. The V segment lost 7 bases and the J segment 7 bases; nucleotides outside the gene matches: 7. The CDR3 reads CASISTGANEQFF. CDR3 sequence (DNA): TGTGCCAGCATATCAACAGGGGCAAATGAGCAGTTCTTC.

The chain employs TRBV5-4 and TRBJ2-2, with D perhaps TRBD2 (5 bases). V lost 4 bases to trimming and J lost 0 bases, with 13 bases between them. This CDR3 comprises 16 residues. From germline, CDR1 is SGHNT and CDR2 YYREEE (reference sequence). Here the CDR3 DNA reads TGTGCCAGCAGCGAGGGAGCGGCCGCGAACACCGGGGAGCTGTTTTTT. The encoded protein is CASSEGAAANTGELFF.

The CDR3: CASSRWGAGANVLTF. The CDR3 coding sequence is TGTGCCAGCAGTCGCTGGGGAGCTGGGGCCAACGTCCTGACTTTC. The rearrangement uses TRBV27 and TRBJ2-6; D might be TRBD2 (5 bases). Germline assignment: CDR1 MNHEY and CDR2 SMNVEV (reference sequence). With 5 bases removed from V and 2 bases from J, the gap between germline ends came to 10 bases. The CDR3 spans 15 residues.

This clone was detected once. This chain joins TRBV29-1 and TRBJ1-5; D unclear. Trimming shortened V by 6 bases and J by 3 bases, and 12 bases separated the two germline ends. Germline CDR1 is SQVTM and CDR2 is ANQGSEA. The CDR3 contains 13 residues. DNA for the CDR3: TGCAGCGTGCGGACGGGAGACAATCAGCCCCAGCATTTT. Its translation: CSVRTGDNQPQHF.

The chain has TRBV7-6 and TRBJ2-1; 15 nucleotides agree with TRBD2. Germline V CDR1 and CDR2: SGHVS, FNYEAQ. The V gene end was trimmed by 5 bases and the J gene end by 0 bases; junction bases not matched to a gene: 14. The CDR3 loop spans 21 amino acids. The CDR3 DNA follows: TGTGCCAGCAGCCCTAGCGCGGGACTAGCGGGGGGCCGGAGCTCCTACAATGAGCAGTTCTTC. The encoded protein is CASSPSAGLAGGRSSYNEQFF.

On this clone itself: The same CDR3 arises from other DNA sequences in this sample as well. The CDR3 DNA is TGTGCCAGCAGCTCCAGTGCATCGTACGAGCAGTACTTC. Translating gives CASSSSASYEQYF. This rearrangement joins TRBV7-2 to TRBJ2-7, with D unresolved. V shed 4 bases and J shed 4 bases, with 11 bases lying between them. The germline CDR1 and CDR2 sequences are SGHTA and FQGNSA. The CDR3 loop spans 13 amino acids.

The chain uses TRBV5-6 and TRBJ1-1, with D perhaps TRBD1 (5 bases). Germline V gene lookup returns CDR1 SGHDT and CDR2 YYEEEE. V dropped 2 bases and J dropped 8 bases, with 19 bases sitting between them. This CDR3 comprises 15 residues. CDR3 region: CASSLPGGAEGEAFF. DNA of the CDR3: TGTGCCAGCAGCTTACCTGGAGGGGCAGAAGGGGAAGCTTTCTTT. Combining the CDR3 with reference TRBV5-6 and TRBJ1-1 gives the whole variable domain DAGVTQSPTHLIKTRGQQVTLRCSPKSGHDTVSWYQQALGQGPQFIFQYYEEEERQRGNFPDRFSGHQFPNYSSELNVNALLLGDSALYLCASSLPGGAEGEAFFGQGTRLTVV.

This chain links TRBV7-9 with TRBJ2-2, with D unclear. This CDR3 has 16 amino acids. Trimming removed 7 bases from V and 0 bases from J, with 15 bases in between. Germline V CDR1 and CDR2: SEHNR, FQNEAQ (reference sequence). CDR3 sequence (DNA): TGTGCCAGCACCCCGAGGACGGATACGAACACCGGGGAGCTGTTTTTT. Residues: CASTPRTDTNTGELFF.

The chain is built from TRBV19 and TRBJ2-4; the D is unclear. Germline V CDR1 and CDR2: LNHDA, SQIVND (reference sequence). This CDR3 contains 19 residues. Trimming left V 0 bases short and J 0 bases short, with 18 bases between. The CDR3 is CASSIDHGPGALAKNIQYF. CDR3 DNA: TGTGCCAGTAGTATAGATCACGGACCGGGTGCTCTAGCCAAAAACATTCAGTACTTC.

V is TRBV28 and J is TRBJ2-1; the match to TRBD2 covers 10 bases. Germline CDR1 reads MDHEN; CDR2 reads SYDVKM. This CDR3 contains 14 residues. V lost 6 bases to trimming and J lost 8 bases; unmatched junction nucleotides: 7. The CDR3 protein is CASSSAGGRDEQFF. The CDR3 nucleotides are TGTGCCAGCAGCTCAGCGGGGGGGCGGGATGAGCAGTTCTTC.

V is TRBV5-1 and J is TRBJ2-3; 12 bases map to TRBD2. V dropped 5 bases and J dropped 0; count of bases not matched to a gene: 10. CDR1 SGHRS and CDR2 YFSETQ come from the germline V gene. The length of the CDR3 is 18 residues. CDR3 amino acids: CASRTLTSGGKSTDTQYF. Written as DNA, the CDR3 is TGCGCCAGCAGGACCCTCACTAGCGGGGGGAAAAGCACAGATACGCAGTATTTT.

As concerns this clone: The sample holds other DNA sequences that translate to the same CDR3. J is TRBJ1-1 and V is TRBV5-1, with no clear D. V dropped 2 bases and J dropped 1 base, with 6 bases sitting between them. This CDR3 has 13 amino acids. CDR1 and CDR2 from the germline V gene are SGHRS and YFSETQ. The DNA for the CDR3 is TGCGCCAGCAGCTTCGGCGGGAACACTGAAGCTTTCTTT. Protein: CASSFGGNTEAFF. Supplemented by reference TRBV5-1 and TRBJ1-1, the full variable domain reads KAGVTQTPRYLIKTRGQQVTLSCSPISGHRSVSWYQQTPGQGLQFLFEYFSETQRNKGNFPGRFSGRQFSNSRSEMNVSTLELGDSALYLCASSFGGNTEAFFGQGTRLTVV.

V usage is TRBV6-5 and J usage is TRBJ1-2; no definite D call. Germline lookup yields CDR1 MNHEY and CDR2 SVGAGI. V lost 6 bases and J lost 3, with 11 bases in between. The CDR3 is made up of 13 amino acids. CDR3 in DNA: TGTGCCAGCAGAAGCGGGAAAGACTATGGCTACACCTTC. It is translated as CASRSGKDYGYTF.

V and J are TRBV28 and TRBJ2-2; D perhaps matches TRBD1 (5 bases). Trimming pared 5 bases from V and 6 bases from J, leaving 16 bases between. CDR1 is MDHEN, CDR2 SYDVKM, per germline. The CDR3 runs 15 residues. As DNA, the CDR3 is TGTGCCAGCAGTAAACAAACCAGGGCCTCCGGGGAGCTGTTTTTT. Protein: CASSKQTRASGELFF.

This chain joins TRBV2 and TRBJ2-5; 14 bases map to TRBD2. The CDR3 sequence is 18 residues long. V lost 3 bases and J lost 7; bases outside the gene matches: 13. Germline-derived CDR1 and CDR2 are SNHLY and FYNNEI. The CDR3 region has the DNA TGTGCCAGCAGTGATCGGCCAGGGACTAGCGGGAGCTCCGGGACCCAGTACTTC. Translated, it gives CASSDRPGTSGSSGTQYF.

The V gene is TRBV29-1, the J gene TRBJ2-5; 7 positions agree with TRBD2. The germline V gene encodes CDR1 SQVTM and CDR2 ANQGSEA. The V segment lost 4 bases and the J segment 4 bases; nucleotides outside the gene matches: 6. This CDR3 has 13 amino acids. The CDR3 sequence: CSVGAGVGETQYF. The CDR3 coding sequence is TGCAGCGTTGGGGCGGGGGTAGGAGAGACCCAGTACTTC.

The V gene is TRBV6-6, the J gene TRBJ1-2; D might be TRBD1 (5 bases). The CDR3 spans 14 residues. Germline assignment: CDR1 MNHNY and CDR2 SVGAGI (reference sequence). Deletions cut 2 bases from V and 8 bases from J, with 15 bases between. The CDR3 sequence: CASSYLARDGGYTF. DNA for the CDR3: TGTGCCAGCAGTTACCTAGCCCGGGACGGCGGCTACACCTTC.

The chain couples TRBV5-1 to TRBJ2-3; D is perhaps TRBD2 (5 bases). This CDR3 spans 15 amino acids. Germline-derived CDR1 and CDR2 are SGHRS and YFSETQ. Trimming took off 0 bases at V and 0 bases at J, with 8 bases between the two ends. CDR3 protein: CASSLDQRSTDTQYF. The DNA for the CDR3 is TGCGCCAGCAGCTTGGATCAGCGGAGCACAGATACGCAGTATTTT.

V is TRBV27 and J is TRBJ1-2, with D possibly matching TRBD1 (5 bases). CDR3 length: 14 amino acids. Looked up from germline, CDR1 is MNHEY and CDR2 is SMNVEV (reference sequence). V was shortened by 3 bases and J by 3 bases, with 11 bases between the two germline ends. The CDR3 DNA is TGTGCCAGCAGTTTCTGGGGGGGGGACTATGGCTACACCTTC. Amino acids: CASSFWGGDYGYTF.